The rows below give T cell receptor beta chains drawn from one sample of a study of CXCR3-negative and CXCR3-positive naive CD8 T cells. TCRdb re-called the 5' RACE reads, yielding one record per CDR3 amino acid sequence without DNA. Its table records about 120,000 distinct CDR3 sequences. The sample taken for sequencing was naive CXCR3- CD8+ T cells from blood. These receptor sequences come from a human donor in good health. Some clones in this sample may be carry-over from other donors' samples. The CDR3 runs from the conserved cysteine through the conserved F or W.

j_call | v_call | cdr3_aa
TRBJ2-1 | TRBV5-8 | CASSPGPSEDEQFF
TRBJ1-1 | TRBV5-1 | CASSWDTGTGVRGTETFF
TRBJ2-3 | TRBV28 | CASRSFSGASTDTQYF
TRBJ2-5 | TRBV7-6 | CASSPILADQETQYF
TRBJ1-2 | TRBV3-1 | CASSPPLGGGYTF
TRBJ1-5 | TRBV27 | CASSLRPGNSNQPQHF
TRBJ2-1 | TRBV4-1 | CASSQEVLAGGLYNEQFF
TRBJ1-2 | TRBV3-1 | CASSPTGRTGLNYGYTF
TRBJ2-5 | TRBV15 | CATSRGFGGQSQYF
TRBJ2-1 | TRBV12-3/TRBV12-4 | CASSLVPTYNEQFF
TRBJ1-1 | TRBV28 | CASSLSRGDTEAFF
TRBJ2-7 | TRBV7-9 | CASRSAGGSYEQYF
TRBJ2-5 | TRBV13 | CASSPGLAGLQETQYF
TRBJ2-3 | TRBV20-1 | CSARLGQGSADTQYF
TRBJ1-1 | TRBV12-5 | CASGLVGTEAFF
TRBJ2-5 | TRBV27 | CASSGRAEGTQYF
TRBJ2-2 | TRBV5-1 | CASSLVGINTGELFF
TRBJ2-1 | TRBV6-6 | CASSYSLQASGSNEQFF
TRBJ2-7 | TRBV5-1 | CASSLPGTGYEQYF
TRBJ2-5 | TRBV28 | CASSPVGWETQYF
TRBJ2-5 | TRBV19 | CASSELVGETQYF
TRBJ2-1 | TRBV7-3 | CASRSTPGLAGPSSYNEQFF
TRBJ2-3 | TRBV6-2/TRBV6-3 | CASSYPVGTDTQYF
TRBJ2-3 | TRBV7-2 | CASSSYGPEWTDTQYF
TRBJ2-5 | TRBV11-3 | CASRPNRATPALGAQETQYF
TRBJ2-6 | TRBV7-8 | CASSLLFLSGANVLTF
TRBJ2-4 | TRBV11-3 | CASSRWGMAGGAKNIQYF
TRBJ2-3 | TRBV12-3/TRBV12-4 | CASSWGGSTDTQYF
TRBJ2-1 | TRBV29-1 | CSLDSYNEQFF
TRBJ2-1 | TRBV20-1 | CSAPLRRREDNEQFF